A single sample is the source of the 8 T cell receptor beta chains below, sequenced in a study of T-cell reconstitution after alpha-beta-depleted transplantation in children (dated by TCRdb to 2016 to 2017). To prepare the library, PCR was applied. Sequencing used an Illumina HiSeq 2500. Molecular barcoding was employed in the preparation of TCR libraries, with unique molecular identifiers being used to normalize TCRbeta repertoire quantification. TCRdb reprocessed the public reads (quality trimming at Q25 with fastp, clone calling with MiXCR) and kept in-frame beta chains. Each CDR3 protein gets just one entry, which takes the most common genes and DNA from the rows behind it. The sample includes almost 600,000 distinct CDR3 sequences, with around 27% observed a single time. The ten largest clones capture approximately 33% of the sample. According to the study, the label for this sample's treatment or condition signals: allogeneic hematopoietic cell transplantation with graft depleted of TCRalphabeta T cells and CD19 B cells.

Sequenced material: PBMCs, taken before TCRalphabeta/CD19-depleted stem cell transplant. These receptors were obtained from a boy younger than two with Wiskott-Aldrich syndrome, due to receive a stem cell transplant.

The rearrangement joins TRBV7-2 to TRBJ2-1; 11 bases line up with TRBD2. J gave up 7 bases and V 5 bases, and 13 bases lay outside the gene matches. CDR3 length: 17 residues. Germline-derived CDR1 and CDR2 are SGHTA and FQGNSA. The CDR3 DNA reads TGTGCCAGCAGCCGTCGTCCGACTAGCGGGATTGGGAATGAGCAGTTCTTC. Translating gives CASSRRPTSGIGNEQFF.

This chain uses TRBV5-1 with TRBJ2-1, with TRBD2 identical over 8 bases. Trimming cost V 4 bases and J 6 bases; bases outside gene matches: 9. There are 15 residues in the CDR3. Germline V gene data show CDR1 as SGHRS and CDR2 as YFSETQ. CDR3: CASSEGLVGFNEQFF. For the CDR3, the DNA is TGCGCCAGCAGCGAGGGACTAGTTGGGTTCAATGAGCAGTTCTTC. Together with reference TRBV5-1 and TRBJ2-1, the CDR3 gives the full variable domain: KAGVTQTPRYLIKTRGQQVTLSCSPISGHRSVSWYQQTPGQGLQFLFEYFSETQRNKGNFPGRFSGRQFSNSRSEMNVSTLELGDSALYLCASSEGLVGFNEQFFGPGTRLTVL.

The V call is TRBV29-1, the J call TRBJ2-2; D is unresolved. The CDR3 runs to 13 residues. Germline CDR1 is SQVTM and CDR2 is ANQGSEA. Deletions cut 4 bases from V and 7 bases from J, with 13 bases between. The CDR3, as DNA: TGCAGCGTTGCTGCTCGGGTGGGCGGGGAGCTGTTTTTT. Its protein is CSVAARVGGELFF.

The gene calls are TRBV29-1 and TRBJ2-2; possible D gene TRBD1, 6 bases. Trimming pared 7 bases from V and 5 bases from J, leaving 17 bases between. Germline-derived CDR1 and CDR2 are SQVTM and ANQGSEA. The CDR3 sequence is 14 residues long. The CDR3: CSALVQGETGELFF. DNA of the CDR3: TGCAGCGCCCTAGTACAGGGTGAAACCGGGGAGCTGTTTTTT.

This rearrangement joins TRBV24-1 to TRBJ2-1, with 9 bases identical to TRBD2. The V segment lost 7 bases and the J segment 10 bases; nucleotides outside the gene matches: 4. CDR1 is KGHDR, CDR2 SFDVKD, per germline. The CDR3 has 12 residues. The CDR3 loop is CATSLSGREQFF. CDR3 in DNA: TGTGCCACCAGCCTTAGCGGGAGAGAGCAGTTCTTC.

V and J are TRBV5-1 and TRBJ2-7; D unresolved. The V gene lost 2 bases and the J gene lost 2 bases, with 8 bases spanning the gap. CDR1 SGHRS and CDR2 YFSETQ come from the germline V gene. The CDR3 runs 13 residues. The CDR3 region has the DNA TGCGCCAGCAGCTTACGAGACGCCTACGAGCAGTACTTC. Encoded protein: CASSLRDAYEQYF. The complete variable domain, with remaining parts taken from reference TRBV5-1 and TRBJ2-7, reads KAGVTQTPRYLIKTRGQQVTLSCSPISGHRSVSWYQQTPGQGLQFLFEYFSETQRNKGNFPGRFSGRQFSNSRSEMNVSTLELGDSALYLCASSLRDAYEQYFGPGTRLTVT.

V usage is TRBV20-1 and J usage is TRBJ2-7; 11 bases agree with TRBD2. This CDR3 spans 14 amino acids. The germline V gene encodes CDR1 DFQATT and CDR2 SNEGSKA (reference sequence). V was pared by 6 bases and J by 1 base, with 5 bases of the junction left unmatched. CDR3 residues: CSADTSGSSYEQYF. The CDR3 nucleotides read TGCAGTGCGGATACTAGCGGGAGTTCCTACGAGCAGTACTTC.

This clonotype was recorded a few times. The chain employs TRBV7-2 and TRBJ1-2, with unresolved D. Germline CDR1 and CDR2: SGHTA and FQGNSA. CDR3 length equals 14 residues. V dropped 5 bases and J dropped 4 bases, with 14 bases sitting between them. The CDR3 bases are TGTGCCAGCAGCCCCTTTGGGGTAGTCTATGGCTACACCTTC. Its protein product is CASSPFGVVYGYTF.